The 16 T cell receptor beta chains in this list originate from one sample, sequenced in a study of shared clonotypes between healthy human individuals. Sequencing used immunoSEQ multiplex PCR; TCRdb keeps in-frame clones, though not all of them. The data show roughly 2,500,000 clones, roughly 93% seen once. Sequenced input: naive CD4+ T cells from PBMCs. Subset: CD45RA+ positively selected. The receptors come from a young man in good health. Some clones in this sample may be carry-over from other donors' samples.

J is TRBJ2-7 and V is TRBV6-5, with no clear D. Germline assignment: CDR1 MNHEY and CDR2 SVGAGI. V gave up 6 bases and J gave up 2 bases, with 14 bases separating them. The CDR3 contains 14 residues. The CDR3 loop is CASRDPTDAYEQYF. The CDR3 nucleotides read TGTGCCAGCAGGGACCCTACCGATGCCTACGAGCAGTACTTC.

This chain links TRBV29-1 with TRBJ2-7; D might be TRBD1 or TRBD2, each matching 5 bases. Trimming left V 4 bases short and J 12 bases short, with 16 bases between. The CDR3 extends over 11 amino acids. Per the germline V gene, CDR1 is SQVTM and CDR2 is ANQGSEA. The CDR3 sequence: CSVAGSQARYF. Here the CDR3 DNA reads TGCAGCGTTGCGGGATCACAGGCGCGGTACTTC.

The chain recombines TRBV28 with TRBJ2-7; tentatively, D is TRBD1 (6 bases). This CDR3 comprises 14 residues. From germline, CDR1 is MDHEN and CDR2 SYDVKM. V was clipped by 5 bases and J by 0 bases, with 11 bases between them. The CDR3 loop is CASSPQGSSYEQYF. As DNA, the CDR3 is TGTGCCAGCAGTCCGCAGGGGTCCTCCTACGAGCAGTACTTC.

The genes are TRBV6-1 and TRBJ2-5; tentatively, D is TRBD2 (7 bases). This CDR3 has 15 residues. Germline assignment: CDR1 MNHNS and CDR2 SASEGT. Deletions cut 7 bases from V and 3 bases from J, with 18 bases between. This CDR3 is CASIQNTGREETQYF. The CDR3 bases are TGTGCCAGCATCCAGAACACAGGGAGGGAAGAGACCCAGTACTTC.

The CDR3 coding sequence is TGTGCCAGCAGTTTCTCCCCTCTATACGAGCAGTACTTC. Protein sequence: CASSFSPLYEQYF. This sequence joins TRBV28 and TRBJ2-7, with D uncertain. The CDR3 is 13 residues long. Trimming left V 3 bases short and J 4 bases short, with 10 bases between. Germline CDR1 is MDHEN and CDR2 is SYDVKM.

CDR3 sequence reads: CASSNDSGEGTEAFF. The CDR3 DNA reads TGTGCCAGCAGCAACGATTCAGGGGAGGGTACTGAAGCTTTCTTT. This chain uses TRBV21-1 with TRBJ1-1. TRBV21-1 is an annotated pseudogene. The CDR3 is 15 residues long.

The gene calls are TRBV28 and TRBJ2-3; TRBD2 matches 12 bases. The germline V gene has CDR1 MDHEN and CDR2 SYDVKM. The CDR3 contains 18 residues. With 2 bases clipped from V and 2 bases from J, the junction kept 8 bases outside the gene matches. CDR3 in DNA: TGTGCCAGCAGTTTAAGCGTAGGACTAGCGGGACTCACAGATACGCAGTATTTT. Amino acid sequence: CASSLSVGLAGLTDTQYF.

The chain employs TRBV5-1 and TRBJ2-5; TRBD2 matches 15 bases. Germline assignment: CDR1 SGHRS and CDR2 YFSETQ. Trimming cost V 7 bases and J 5 bases; bases outside gene matches: 6. This CDR3 comprises 15 residues. DNA of the CDR3: TGCGCCAGCTCCGAAGGGACTAGCGGGAGGGAGACCCAGTACTTC. Amino acid sequence: CASSEGTSGRETQYF.

This chain joins TRBV5-1 and TRBJ2-7; D possibly corresponds to TRBD2 (5 bases). V lost 7 bases and J lost 6, with 17 bases in between. The length of the CDR3 is 13 residues. Germline values: CDR1 SGHRS, CDR2 YFSETQ. The CDR3 coding sequence is TGCGCCAGCGGAACGACGTCTCGGGGCGAGCAGTACTTC. It specifies CASGTTSRGEQYF.

V usage is TRBV29-1 and J usage is TRBJ2-7; D gene ambiguous. The CDR3 runs to 14 residues. Germline CDR1 reads SQVTM; CDR2 reads ANQGSEA. Deletions cut 4 bases from V and 6 bases from J, with 19 bases between. The CDR3 sequence is CSVASQLPSGEQYF. CDR3 DNA sequence: TGCAGCGTTGCTTCTCAGCTACCCTCCGGCGAGCAGTACTTC.

The chain is built from TRBV7-9 and TRBJ2-7; TRBD1 aligns across 7 bases. CDR3 length: 12 amino acids. CDR1 is SEHNR, CDR2 FQNEAQ, per germline (reference sequence). DNA of the CDR3: TGTGCAGTGGACAGGTCTCTCTACGAGCAGTACTTC. Protein sequence: CAVDRSLYEQYF.

CDR3 protein: CASSLVLGQVYNEQFF. CDR3 nucleotides: TGTGCCAGCAGCTTAGTTCTGGGACAGGTGTACAATGAGCAGTTCTTC. This chain joins TRBV7-9 and TRBJ2-1; 8 nucleotides match TRBD1. Germline-derived CDR1 and CDR2 are SEHNR and FQNEAQ (reference sequence). V shed 1 base and J 4 bases; nucleotides not matched to a gene: 6. This CDR3 spans 16 amino acids.

V usage is TRBV28 and J usage is TRBJ2-7, with TRBD1 matching over 11 bases. The CDR3 has 14 residues. Germline CDR1 MDHEN, CDR2 SYDVKM. The V and J ends lost 4 bases and 3 bases, in that order; junction bases with no gene match: 2. The CDR3 reads CASSWGQGGYEQYF. The CDR3 nucleotides are TGTGCCAGCAGTTGGGGACAGGGGGGCTACGAGCAGTACTTC. Combining the CDR3 with reference TRBV28 and TRBJ2-7 gives the whole variable domain DVKVTQSSRYLVKRTGEKVFLECVQDMDHENMFWYRQDPGLGLRLIYFSYDVKMKEKGDIPEGYSVSREKKERFSLILESASTNQTSMYLCASSWGQGGYEQYFGPGTRLTVT.

This rearrangement joins TRBV6-5 to TRBJ1-1; 9 bases are a match to TRBD1. Trimming removed 6 bases from V and 3 bases from J; junction bases left unmatched: 5. Germline assignment: CDR1 MNHEY and CDR2 SVGAGI. This CDR3 has 14 residues. The CDR3 is CASRIRTGDTEAFF. The CDR3 nucleotides read TGTGCCAGCAGAATCCGGACAGGGGACACTGAAGCTTTCTTT.

For this clone: Additional DNA sequences in this sample encode the identical CDR3. The genes are TRBV18 and TRBJ2-1; D is ambiguous. Germline-derived CDR1 and CDR2 are KGHSH and LQKENI. The CDR3 spans 14 residues. V was shortened by 2 bases and J by 0 bases, with 5 bases between the two germline ends. The CDR3 region is CASSPSRSYNEQFF. As DNA, the CDR3 is TGTGCCAGCTCACCAAGTCGCTCCTACAATGAGCAGTTCTTC.

The chain joins TRBV2 to TRBJ2-5; the D gene is possibly TRBD2 (6 bases). Germline V gene data show CDR1 as SNHLY and CDR2 as FYNNEI. Deletions cut 3 bases from V and 5 bases from J, with 16 bases between. The CDR3 is 15 amino acids. The CDR3 is CASSDGSYARETQYF. In DNA form, the CDR3 reads TGTGCCAGCAGTGACGGGAGCTACGCCCGGGAGACCCAGTACTTC.